The 20 T cell receptor beta chains below were found in one sample sequenced in a study of blood T cell repertoires in COVID-19. Produced via immunoSEQ multiplex PCR; TCRdb's table is partial and in-frame only. The table has 280,000 or so clones, roughly 91% seen once; the top ten hold 2.5% to 3.5%. Material: PBMCs or T cells enriched from blood (not recorded which). Receptors were obtained from a woman aged 45-59 years who had been exposed to COVID-19.

Here the CDR3 reads CASSETTGFYNYGYTF. CDR3 bases: TGTGCCAGCAGTGAGACGACAGGATTTTATAACTATGGCTACACCTTC. The chain carries TRBV6-4 and TRBJ1-2; D may be TRBD1 (6 bases). The V end lost 3 bases, the J end lost 1 base, and 15 bases lay between the germline ends. The length of the CDR3 is 16 residues. CDR1 and CDR2 (germline): MRHNA, SNTAGT.

The chain links TRBV7-9 to TRBJ2-2; 8 bases are shared with TRBD1. The junction had 2 bases not matched to a gene; V was cut back by 7 bases and J by 1 base. The V gene's germline CDR1 is SEHNR and CDR2 FQNEAQ (reference sequence). The CDR3 runs to 14 residues. The CDR3 region is CASTGQGNTGELFF. The CDR3 nucleotides are TGTGCCAGCACTGGACAGGGGAACACCGGGGAGCTGTTTTTT.

In this sample, this clone turned up once. The chain links TRBV30 to TRBJ1-2; TRBD1 agrees at 10 bases. The CDR3 runs 15 residues. Germline lookup yields CDR1 GTSNPN and CDR2 SVGIG (reference sequence). Losses at the gene ends were 8 bases for V and 7 bases for J; bases not matched to a gene: 16. For the CDR3, the DNA is TGTGCCGCGGGACAGGGGTTAAGCGGGGGTTTTGGCTACACCTTC. This translates into CAAGQGLSGGFGYTF.

This chain joins TRBV2 and TRBJ2-1, with 11 bases fitting TRBD2. The length of the CDR3 is 13 residues. J gave up 6 bases and V 10 bases, and 5 bases lay outside the gene matches. CDR1 and CDR2 (germline): SNHLY, FYNNEI. CDR3 coding DNA: TGTGCCACGCAGGGGACTAGCGGCAATGAGCAGTTCTTC. It translates to CATQGTSGNEQFF.

The V gene is TRBV2, the J gene TRBJ2-7, with D tentatively TRBD2 (5 bases). Germline V gives CDR1 SNHLY, CDR2 FYNNEI. V shed 6 bases and J shed 2 bases, with 14 bases lying between them. The CDR3 extends over 14 amino acids. CDR3 amino acids: CASRARGLAYEQYF. The CDR3 coding sequence is TGTGCCAGCAGAGCCCGGGGTCTCGCCTACGAGCAGTACTTC.

This clone was detected a few times. The chain carries TRBV5-6 and TRBJ1-6; tentative D call: TRBD1 (6 bases). There are 13 residues in the CDR3. The V end lost 6 bases, the J end lost 10 bases, and 14 bases lay between the germline ends. The germline V gene encodes CDR1 SGHDT and CDR2 YYEEEE. The CDR3 reads CASTNQGTSPLHF. DNA for the CDR3: TGTGCCAGCACCAACCAGGGGACCTCACCCCTCCACTTT.

This clone occurred once. The chain employs TRBV18 and TRBJ1-5, with 9 positions matching TRBD1. There are 16 residues in the CDR3. The germline V gene encodes CDR1 KGHSH and CDR2 LQKENI. The ends lost 3 bases at V and 1 base at J; junction bases unmatched: 4. CDR3 sequence (DNA): TGTGCCAGCTCACCGCTAGGACAGGGGAGCAATCAGCCCCAGCATTTT. Translated: CASSPLGQGSNQPQHF.

This chain uses TRBV5-1 with TRBJ2-1; maybe TRBD2 (5 bases). The CDR3 is 15 amino acids. The V gene lost 2 bases and the J gene lost 0 bases, with 9 bases spanning the gap. The germline V gene encodes CDR1 SGHRS and CDR2 YFSETQ. The CDR3, as DNA: TGCGCCAGCAGCTTAGGAGGCTTCTCCTACAATGAGCAGTTCTTC. Translated: CASSLGGFSYNEQFF.

The chain is built from TRBV13 and TRBJ2-3, with D maybe TRBD2 (7 bases). The CDR3 runs 16 residues. Germline CDR1 is PRHDT and CDR2 is FYEKMQ (reference sequence). V was pared by 5 bases and J by 0 bases, with 15 bases between. CDR3 amino acids: CASSLRGGASTDTQYF. Here the CDR3 DNA reads TGTGCCAGCAGCCTCAGGGGAGGGGCGAGCACAGATACGCAGTATTTT.

This chain links TRBV7-8 with TRBJ2-7, with D perhaps TRBD2 (6 bases). Trimming cost V 3 bases and J 5 bases, with 17 bases left between them. This CDR3 comprises 15 residues. Per the germline V gene, CDR1 is SGHVS and CDR2 is FQNEAQ. The DNA of the CDR3 is TGTGCCAGCAGCTTTACGGGACTTGGAGGCCACGAGCAGTACTTC. The encoded protein is CASSFTGLGGHEQYF.

This chain links TRBV2 with TRBJ2-3; D unclear. Germline V CDR1 and CDR2: SNHLY, FYNNEI. Trimming stripped 4 bases from V and 2 bases from J, with 4 bases between. The CDR3 runs 12 residues. In DNA, the CDR3 is TGTGCCAGCAGTGTCTCCACAGATACGCAGTATTTT. It translates to CASSVSTDTQYF. The full variable domain, its missing parts supplied by reference TRBV2 and TRBJ2-3, is EPEVTQTPSHQVTQMGQEVILRCVPISNHLYFYWYRQILGQKVEFLVSFYNNEISEKSEIFDDQFSVERPDGSNFTLKIRSTKLEDSAMYFCASSVSTDTQYFGPGTRLTVL.

J is TRBJ2-5 and V is TRBV5-1, with D perhaps TRBD1 (6 bases). The CDR3 is made up of 14 amino acids. Germline CDR1 reads SGHRS; CDR2 reads YFSETQ. V was shortened by 0 bases and J by 3 bases, with 9 bases between the two germline ends. DNA for the CDR3: TGCGCCAGCAGCTTGGGGACAGCAAAAGAGACCCAGTACTTC. It is translated as CASSLGTAKETQYF.

V and J are TRBV6-1 and TRBJ1-5; TRBD1 aligns across 8 bases. In germline, CDR1 is MNHNS, CDR2 SASEGT. V shed 4 bases, J shed 1 base, and the junction held 6 bases outside the gene matches. The CDR3 is 16 amino acids. CDR3 sequence (DNA): TGTGCCAGCAGTGTAGTGAGGACAGGGAGCAATCAGCCCCAGCATTTT. Amino acids: CASSVVRTGSNQPQHF.

This chain links TRBV3-1 (or the pseudogene TRBV3-2) with TRBJ2-1; 7 nucleotides line up with TRBD1. The J segment lost 7 bases and the V segment lost 6 bases, leaving 9 bases of the junction unmatched. Per germline, CDR1 LGHDT and CDR2 YNNKEL (reference sequence). The CDR3 has 14 residues. The CDR3 sequence: CASSRTLQGNEQFF. In nucleotides, the CDR3 is TGTGCCAGCAGTCGAACGCTACAGGGGAATGAGCAGTTCTTC.

This clone appeared once. The CDR3 reads CASAGQGDEKLFF. The CDR3 DNA sequence: TGTGCCAGCGCCGGACAGGGGGATGAAAAACTGTTTTTT. The rearrangement joins TRBV18 to TRBJ1-4, with 10 nucleotides matching TRBD1. J was trimmed by 6 bases and V by 8 bases; bases with no gene match: 3. The CDR3 sequence is 13 residues long. Germline-derived CDR1 and CDR2 are KGHSH and LQKENI.

The V and J genes are TRBV9 and TRBJ2-3; D is unresolved. The CDR3 covers 13 residues. V lost 0 bases and J lost 3, with 5 bases in between. The germline V gene has CDR1 SGDLS and CDR2 YYNGEE. The DNA of the CDR3 is TGTGCCAGCAGCGTAGCCGGGACAGATACGCAGTATTTT. As protein: CASSVAGTDTQYF.

This chain links TRBV3-1 (or the pseudogene TRBV3-2) with TRBJ2-1, with TRBD1 matching over 11 bases. The length of the CDR3 is 15 residues. CDR1 and CDR2 (germline): LGHDT, YNNKEL (reference sequence). The J segment lost 7 bases and the V segment lost 7 bases, leaving 9 bases of the junction unmatched. The CDR3 loop is CASTYSGTGGNEQFF. Written as DNA, the CDR3 is TGTGCCAGCACCTACTCCGGGACAGGGGGAAATGAGCAGTTCTTC.

The rearrangement uses TRBV12-5 and TRBJ2-2, with 10 bases fitting TRBD2. This CDR3 comprises 18 residues. J lost 5 bases, V lost 0 bases, and 9 bases had no gene match. CDR1 and CDR2 from the germline V gene are LGHNT and FRNRAP. The CDR3 coding sequence is TGTGCTAGTGGTTTGGTATTATGGGGAGCGGGAGGGACCGGGGAGCTGTTTTTT. Translating gives CASGLVLWGAGGTGELFF.

This chain joins TRBV18 and TRBJ2-7, with 8 bases identical to TRBD1. The CDR3 contains 15 residues. Germline values: CDR1 KGHSH, CDR2 LQKENI. V gave up 3 bases and J gave up 4 bases; unmatched junction bases: 8. CDR3 sequence: CASSPSADREYEQYF. CDR3 in DNA: TGTGCCAGCTCACCCAGTGCGGACAGGGAATACGAGCAGTACTTC.

The chain combines TRBV4-1 with TRBJ1-4, with 7 nucleotides matching TRBD1. This CDR3 region has 16 residues. CDR1 is MGHRA and CDR2 is YSYEKL in the germline V gene. The ends lost 1 base at V and 7 bases at J; junction bases unmatched: 9. In DNA, the CDR3 is TGCGCCAGCAGCCAAGTACAGGGGATTTCTGTTGAAAAACTGTTTTTT. Its translation is CASSQVQGISVEKLFF.